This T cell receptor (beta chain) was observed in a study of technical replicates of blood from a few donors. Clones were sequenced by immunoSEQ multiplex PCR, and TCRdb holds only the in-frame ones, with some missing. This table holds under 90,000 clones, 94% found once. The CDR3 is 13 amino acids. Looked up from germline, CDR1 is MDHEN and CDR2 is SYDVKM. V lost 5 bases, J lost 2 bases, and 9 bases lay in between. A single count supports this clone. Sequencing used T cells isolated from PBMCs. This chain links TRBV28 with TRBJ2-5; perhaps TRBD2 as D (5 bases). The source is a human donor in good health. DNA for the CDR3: TGTGCCAGCAGTGATCCGGGGCAAGAGACCCAGTACTTC. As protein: CASSDPGQETQYF.